One and the same sample provided the 23 T cell receptor beta chains below, sequenced in a study of T-cell memory formation after mild COVID-19. TCRdb called the 5' RACE reads again in MiXCR, with one record for every CDR3 protein. Of roughly 250,000 distinct CDR3 sequences in the sample, 15% to 20% were seen once. The specimen was PBMCs or a T cell subset sorted from them (not recorded which). These receptors were taken from a man aged 18-30 years who had mild COVID-19 (a few samples of this study predate the infection). Cell type and time point are not known.

The chain combines TRBV18 with TRBJ2-7, with a possible D match to TRBD2 (5 bases). This CDR3 has 16 amino acids. Germline V gene lookup returns CDR1 KGHSH and CDR2 LQKENI. V was clipped by 4 bases and J by 0 bases, with 16 bases between them. The CDR3, as DNA: TGTGCCAGCTCACGAGGAGGAGGCGCGGGCTCCTACGAGCAGTACGTC. It translates to CASSRGGGAGSYEQYV.

This clonotype has more than one count but fewer than ten. The chain links TRBV3-1 to TRBJ2-7; D possibly matches TRBD1 or TRBD2 (5 bases each). CDR1 and CDR2 (germline): LGHDT, YNNKEL (reference sequence). Trimming left V 2 bases short and J 5 bases short, with 10 bases between. The CDR3 is made up of 13 amino acids. The chain's CDR3 is CASSQQGENEQYV. CDR3 DNA sequence: TGTGCCAGCAGCCAACAGGGAGAAAACGAGCAGTACGTC.

This clonotype was counted a few times. This sequence joins TRBV5-1 and TRBJ2-4, with 9 positions matching TRBD1. CDR1 and CDR2 (germline): SGHRS, YFSETQ. This CDR3 is 14 amino acids long. The trim removed 7 bases at V and 11 bases at J, leaving 13 bases unmatched. CDR3 sequence: CASGQGPPPDLQYF. CDR3 coding DNA: TGCGCCAGCGGACAGGGGCCTCCTCCGGACCTTCAGTACTTC.

Only a few counts were recorded for this clonotype. V usage is TRBV7-2 and J usage is TRBJ1-3; 8 bases fit TRBD1. J was trimmed by 5 bases and V by 5 bases; bases with no gene match: 5. Germline-derived CDR1 and CDR2 are SGHTA and FQGNSA. The length of the CDR3 is 14 residues. The CDR3 coding sequence is TGTGCCAGCAGCCCGGACAGGGTCCGAAACACCATATATTTT. Its protein is CASSPDRVRNTIYF.

V is TRBV5-1 and J is TRBJ1-1; no reliable D call. The V end lost 4 bases, the J end lost 5 bases, and 12 bases lay between the germline ends. The germline CDR1 and CDR2 sequences are SGHRS and YFSETQ. The CDR3 contains 13 residues. Written as DNA, the CDR3 is TGCGCCAGCAGCCCGAGGGTCGAGACTGAAGCTTTCTTT. This gives the protein CASSPRVETEAFF.

The chain uses TRBV6-5 and TRBJ2-1, with D uncertain. The V gene lost 6 bases and the J gene lost 4 bases, with 13 bases spanning the gap. CDR1 is MNHEY and CDR2 is SVGAGI in the germline V gene. The length of the CDR3 is 14 residues. CDR3 protein: CASSLQANYNEQFF. The CDR3 DNA reads TGTGCCAGCAGCCTGCAGGCGAATTACAATGAGCAGTTCTTC.

This clonotype was picked up many times. The chain couples TRBV5-1 to TRBJ1-1, with TRBD1 matching 8 bases. CDR3 length: 16 residues. Germline CDR1 and CDR2: SGHRS and YFSETQ. V was pared by 4 bases and J by 5 bases, with 13 bases of the junction left unmatched. The CDR3 loop is CASSPPGGTGVTEAFF. CDR3 DNA: TGCGCCAGCAGCCCCCCTGGCGGGACAGGAGTGACTGAAGCTTTCTTT.

J is TRBJ2-2 and V is TRBV7-3, with D tentatively TRBD1 or TRBD2 (5 bases each). Germline loops: CDR1 SGHTA, CDR2 FQGTGA. The CDR3 sequence is 16 residues long. The ends were cut back, 5 bases at V and 4 bases at J, with 17 bases in the middle. As DNA, the CDR3 is TGTGCCAGCAGCCCCCCGGGGCAGGGTAGCACCGGGGAGCTGTTTTTT. This codes for CASSPPGQGSTGELFF.

The gene calls are TRBV7-2 and TRBJ2-7, with 11 nucleotides matching TRBD2. V gave up 4 bases and J gave up 6 bases; unmatched junction bases: 14. The CDR3 sequence is 17 residues long. Germline V gene data show CDR1 as SGHTA and CDR2 as FQGNSA. In nucleotides, the CDR3 is TGTGCCAGCAGCTCCCAACCGGCTAGCGGGGGGCTTTCCGAGCAGTACTTC. This encodes CASSSQPASGGLSEQYF. Full variable domain (remainder filled in from reference TRBV7-2 and TRBJ2-7): GAGVSQSPSNKVTEKGKDVELRCDPISGHTALYWYRQSLGQGLEFLIYFQGNSAPDKSGLPSDRFSAERTGGSVSTLTIQRTQQEDSAVYLCASSSQPASGGLSEQYFGPGTRLTVT.

The genes are TRBV7-9 and TRBJ2-2; TRBD2 matches at 10 bases. The CDR3 is made up of 16 amino acids. Germline V gene data show CDR1 as SEHNR and CDR2 as FQNEAQ (reference sequence). The junction had 4 bases not matched to a gene; V was cut back by 5 bases and J by 1 base. The CDR3 DNA is TGTGCCAGCAGCACCCGACTAGCGGGGAACACCGGGGAGCTGTTTTTT. As protein: CASSTRLAGNTGELFF.

The chain combines TRBV5-1 with TRBJ2-5; 7 bases fit TRBD1. With V trimmed by 5 bases and J by 0 bases, 7 bases remained unmatched. This CDR3 region has 15 residues. CDR1 is SGHRS and CDR2 is YFSETQ in the germline V gene. This chain's CDR3 is CASSLRTGHQETQYF. CDR3 sequence (DNA): TGCGCCAGCAGTCTCCGGACAGGACACCAAGAGACCCAGTACTTC. Drawing the rest from reference TRBV5-1 and TRBJ2-5, the complete variable domain is KAGVTQTPRYLIKTRGQQVTLSCSPISGHRSVSWYQQTPGQGLQFLFEYFSETQRNKGNFPGRFSGRQFSNSRSEMNVSTLELGDSALYLCASSLRTGHQETQYFGPGTRLLVL.

This clonotype has a count of ten or more. The rearrangement joins TRBV27 to TRBJ2-3; D uncertain. Germline V lookup: CDR1 MNHEY, CDR2 SMNVEV (reference sequence). V was shortened by 5 bases and J by 2 bases, with 11 bases between the two germline ends. The CDR3 contains 14 residues. As DNA, the CDR3 is TGTGCCAGCAGTCAATACCCCCTCACAGATACGCAGTATTTT. Translated: CASSQYPLTDTQYF.

This clonotype was picked up many times. This sequence joins TRBV7-2 and TRBJ2-1; a possible D gene is TRBD2 (6 bases). CDR1 and CDR2 from the germline V gene are SGHTA and FQGNSA. The CDR3 length is 15 residues. The ends were cut back, 3 bases at V and 0 bases at J, with 9 bases in the middle. The CDR3: CASSFGGSSYNEQFF. The CDR3 nucleotides are TGTGCCAGCAGCTTTGGGGGGAGCTCCTACAATGAGCAGTTCTTC.

The chain recombines TRBV21-1 with TRBJ2-2; TRBD1, as called in the table, went unchecked against the DNA. TRBV21-1 is flagged as a pseudogene. The CDR3 extends over 16 amino acids. CDR3 protein: CASSKGLGTGTGELFF. CDR3 DNA sequence: TGTGCCAGCAGCAAGGGGCTAGGGACGGGGACCGGGGAGCTGTTTTTT.

The chain links TRBV7-9 to TRBJ1-6, with D unclear. Germline assignment: CDR1 SEHNR and CDR2 FQNEAQ (reference sequence). V was shortened by 5 bases and J by 10 bases, with 15 bases between the two germline ends. There are 14 residues in the CDR3. This CDR3 is CASSLVYGGSPLHF. The CDR3 DNA is TGTGCCAGCAGCCTAGTATACGGCGGGTCACCCCTCCACTTT.

This clonotype was counted between two and nine times. This chain links TRBV7-8 with TRBJ2-5; perhaps TRBD2 as D (5 bases). Trimming removed 7 bases at V and 1 base at J, with 13 bases between. CDR1 is SGHVS, CDR2 FQNEAQ, per germline. The CDR3 covers 14 residues. CDR3 residues: CASTQRNLQETQYF. The CDR3 DNA follows: TGTGCCAGCACCCAGCGGAACCTCCAAGAGACCCAGTACTTC.

This clonotype was seen at least ten times. The chain employs TRBV5-1 and TRBJ2-1; tentative D call: TRBD2 (5 bases). Germline CDR1 is SGHRS and CDR2 is YFSETQ. V was shortened by 4 bases and J by 8 bases, with 13 bases between the two germline ends. This CDR3 comprises 13 residues. The CDR3 region has the DNA TGCGCCAGCAGCCCCCTCGGGGTCCATGAGCAGTTCTTC. Translation: CASSPLGVHEQFF.

This clonotype was seen a handful of times. This sequence joins TRBV7-3 and TRBJ2-3; 10 bases line up with TRBD2. The CDR3 has 16 amino acids. V lost 5 bases to trimming and J lost 3 bases; unmatched junction nucleotides: 8. CDR1 SGHTA and CDR2 FQGTGA come from the germline V gene. DNA of the CDR3: TGTGCCAGCAGCATATCCGGGACTAGCGCGACAGATACGCAGTATTTT. This codes for CASSISGTSATDTQYF.

This clonotype was found a few times. The V call is TRBV6-2 or TRBV6-3, the J call TRBJ2-3, with a tentative D call TRBD2 (6 bases). The CDR3 covers 15 residues. Per the germline V gene, CDR1 is MNHEY and CDR2 is SVGEGT. Trimming cost V 1 base and J 2 bases, with 10 bases left between them. The CDR3 protein is CASSYFGSPTDTQYF. The CDR3, as DNA: TGTGCCAGCAGTTACTTCGGGAGTCCCACAGATACGCAGTATTTT.

The chain is built from TRBV12-3 or TRBV12-4 and TRBJ2-3; 7 positions match TRBD2. J lost 7 bases, V lost 6 bases, and 13 bases had no gene match. The CDR3 contains 15 residues. The chain's CDR3 is CASSSFGGGIYTQYF. CDR3 DNA sequence: TGTGCCAGCAGCTCATTCGGCGGGGGAATTTATACGCAGTATTTT.

Only a few counts were recorded for this clonotype. This chain connects TRBV5-8 to TRBJ2-7; D may be TRBD1 or TRBD2 (6 bases each). Trimming shortened V by 4 bases and J by 5 bases, and 10 bases separated the two germline ends. The CDR3 length is 12 residues. From germline, CDR1 is SGHTS and CDR2 YDEGEE. The CDR3 sequence is CASSLGGHEQYV. The CDR3 coding sequence is TGTGCCAGCAGCCTAGGGGGGCACGAGCAGTACGTC.

This clonotype has ten or more counts. J is TRBJ2-7 and V is TRBV7-2, with D hard to call. The V gene's germline CDR1 is SGHTA and CDR2 FQGNSA. V gave up 3 bases and J gave up 3 bases, with 3 bases separating them. This CDR3 region has 11 residues. CDR3: CASSFYYEQYF. CDR3 in DNA: TGTGCCAGCAGCTTTTACTACGAGCAGTACTTC.

The sample holds a few counts of this clonotype. The V call is TRBV4-1, the J call TRBJ1-5, with D tentatively TRBD1 (6 bases). Germline V CDR1 and CDR2: MGHRA, YSYEKL. CDR3 size: 17 residues. V was shortened by 1 base and J by 0 bases, with 13 bases between the two germline ends. CDR3 residues: CASSQGTALVSNQPQHF. CDR3 DNA: TGCGCCAGCAGCCAAGGGACAGCTTTAGTTAGCAATCAGCCCCAGCATTTT.